Presented here are 28 T cell receptor beta chains from one specimen sequenced in a study of CD8+CD57+ T cells in acquired aplastic anemia (dated by TCRdb to about 2018). Reads for this sample came from an Illumina HiSeq 2000. TCR beta VDJ combination and CDR3 sequence profiling used genomic DNA as the template. Clones were called with MiXCR by TCRdb after fastp trimmed the public reads at Q25, and only in-frame beta chains were retained. Rows with one shared CDR3 protein collapse into an entry with the most common genes and DNA. This sample has roughly 200,000 distinct CDR3 sequences in its table, and over 60% of those were observed once. Jointly, the top ten make up 25% to 30% of the sample. Specimen: sorted CD4+, CD8+, or CD8+CD57+ T cells (not recorded which) from PBMCs. The receptors derive from a human donor in good health.

At least ten counts were recorded for this clonotype. V gene TRBV20-1 combines with J gene TRBJ1-2, with 7 bases identical to TRBD1. V was pared by 2 bases and J by 8 bases, with 11 bases of the junction left unmatched. CDR3 size: 14 residues. Germline V gives CDR1 DFQATT, CDR2 SNEGSKA (reference sequence). In DNA, the CDR3 is TGCAGTGCTAGATACAGGGGTGTAGGGGGGGGCTACACCTTC. This encodes CSARYRGVGGGYTF.

The chain has TRBV5-1 and TRBJ2-1; 9 positions agree with TRBD1. Per germline, CDR1 SGHRS and CDR2 YFSETQ. The CDR3 runs to 15 residues. Trimming removed 4 bases from V and 8 bases from J; junction bases left unmatched: 10. As DNA, the CDR3 is TGCGCCAGCAGCCAAGCACCGGGACAGGGATATGAGCAGTTCTTC. Its protein is CASSQAPGQGYEQFF.

The chain has TRBV10-2 and TRBJ2-3, with 11 nucleotides matching TRBD2. With V trimmed by 4 bases and J by 2 bases, 8 bases remained unmatched. Germline V gives CDR1 WSHSY, CDR2 SAAADI. The CDR3 length is 17 residues. This CDR3 reads CASSATLAGVYTDTQYF. The CDR3 DNA follows: TGCGCCAGCAGTGCTACACTAGCGGGAGTATACACAGATACGCAGTATTTT.

This clonotype showed up just a few times. The chain couples TRBV6-2 or TRBV6-3 to TRBJ2-2; TRBD1 agrees at 8 bases. The CDR3 length is 14 residues. Trimming cost V 6 bases and J 5 bases; bases outside gene matches: 5. The germline CDR1 and CDR2 sequences are MNHEY and SVGEGT. The CDR3 protein is CASSPGQGTGELFF. CDR3 in DNA: TGTGCCAGCAGCCCCGGACAGGGAACCGGGGAGCTGTTTTTT.

The chain combines TRBV7-9 with TRBJ1-2; 9 positions agree with TRBD1. The CDR3 is made up of 16 amino acids. With 6 bases clipped from V and 0 bases from J, the junction kept 8 bases outside the gene matches. CDR1 SEHNR and CDR2 FQNEAQ come from the germline V gene (reference sequence). CDR3 sequence reads: CASSFRDRVANYGYTF. Written as DNA, the CDR3 is TGTGCCAGCAGTTTCAGGGACAGGGTCGCTAACTATGGCTACACCTTC.

About this clonotype itself: In this CDR3 the conserved last residue, phenylalanine or tryptophan, is missing, so a read error is likely. The rearrangement links TRBV12-3 or TRBV12-4 to TRBJ1-2, with 8 positions matching TRBD1. The CDR3 is 16 residues long. Trimming cost V 5 bases and J 4 bases; bases outside gene matches: 12. CDR3 protein: CASSGLGQGPSYGYTS. For the CDR3, the DNA is TGTGCCAGCAGTGGACTAGGACAGGGTCCTAGCTATGGCTACACCTCC.

The V call is TRBV11-2, the J call TRBJ1-5; 8 bases fit TRBD1. Germline V gene sequence: CDR1 SGHAT, CDR2 FQNNGV. CDR3 length equals 16 residues. With V trimmed by 5 bases and J by 6 bases, 12 bases remained unmatched. CDR3 sequence: CASSPGLQGGRQPQHF. The CDR3 DNA follows: TGTGCCAGCAGCCCCGGACTACAGGGGGGACGTCAGCCCCAGCATTTT.

The rearrangement joins TRBV20-1 to TRBJ2-1; no reliable D call. Germline lookup yields CDR1 DFQATT and CDR2 SNEGSKA (reference sequence). The CDR3 covers 15 residues. Trimming took 1 base from V and 6 from J, leaving 16 bases between them. CDR3 coding DNA: TGCAGTGCTAGAGGTCTCCGTTCTTCGGTCAATGAGCAGTTCTTC. Encoded protein: CSARGLRSSVNEQFF.

This clonotype was recorded only once. Compared with germline, one end of the junction differs, possibly owing to a read error. This chain joins TRBV20-1 and TRBJ2-7; TRBD2 aligns across 7 bases. Germline values: CDR1 DFQATT, CDR2 SNEGSKA (reference sequence). The CDR3 is 14 amino acids. The CDR3, as DNA: TGCAGTGCCCCTGGGGGGGGGGATTCCTACGAGCAGCACTTC. It encodes CSAPGGGDSYEQHF.

This chain links TRBV9 with TRBJ2-7, with D perhaps TRBD1 (5 bases). The CDR3 is 15 residues long. The V gene's germline CDR1 is SGDLS and CDR2 YYNGEE. V gave up 0 bases and J gave up 7 bases, with 17 bases separating them. This CDR3 is CASSVVSGRTGEQYF. The CDR3 DNA is TGTGCCAGCAGCGTAGTCTCAGGGCGCACCGGGGAGCAGTACTTC.

The J gene is TRBJ1-2, the V gene TRBV10-3, with TRBD1 as a possible D gene (6 bases). Germline V CDR1 and CDR2: ENHRY, SYGVKD. Trimming cost V 4 bases and J 6 bases, with 15 bases left between them. The CDR3 contains 14 residues. The CDR3 protein is CAISARGAADGYTF. For the CDR3, the DNA is TGTGCCATCAGTGCGCGGGGGGCAGCGGATGGCTACACCTTC.

The chain couples TRBV19 to TRBJ2-7; D is perhaps TRBD1 (5 bases). The CDR3 is made up of 15 amino acids. V was trimmed by 2 bases and J by 4 bases, leaving 15 bases between them. CDR1 LNHDA and CDR2 SQIVND come from the germline V gene (reference sequence). CDR3 residues: CASSILRSQGYEQYF. The CDR3, as DNA: TGTGCCAGTAGTATATTACGGAGTCAGGGATACGAGCAGTACTTC.

The chain uses TRBV5-4 and TRBJ1-3; 7 positions agree with TRBD1. This CDR3 region has 19 residues. V dropped 3 bases and J dropped 0; count of bases not matched to a gene: 15. The germline gives CDR1 SGHNT, CDR2 YYREEE (reference sequence). CDR3 bases: TGTGCCAGCAGCTCCGACGGACTAACAGGGGCCCACTCTGGAAACACCATATATTTT. It yields the protein CASSSDGLTGAHSGNTIYF.

In regard to this clonotype: The junction differs from germline at one of its ends, possibly a read error. The chain is built from TRBV7-9 and TRBJ2-5; D is possibly TRBD2 (6 bases). The CDR3 is 14 amino acids. Germline V gene data show CDR1 as SEHNR and CDR2 as FQNEAQ (reference sequence). The CDR3 spells CASSLAIVGGTRYF. For the CDR3, the DNA is TGTGCCAGCAGCTTAGCGATAGTCGGCGGGACCCGGTACTTC.

The chain joins TRBV5-6 to TRBJ1-5; D uncertain. CDR3 length equals 14 residues. From germline, CDR1 is SGHDT and CDR2 YYEEEE. V dropped 4 bases and J dropped 0 bases, with 8 bases sitting between them. CDR3: CASSRSHSNQPQHF. The CDR3 region has the DNA TGTGCCAGCAGCCGGAGTCATAGCAATCAGCCCCAGCATTTT.

This clonotype came up a few times. A clone one base away is much larger, so this may be a read error. The V call is TRBV5-6, the J call TRBJ1-1; D is perhaps TRBD1 (5 bases). Germline V gene sequence: CDR1 SGHDT, CDR2 YYEEEE. The CDR3 is 15 residues long. Here the CDR3 DNA reads TGTGCCAGCAGTTTTAGGCCGGGACCTCGACCTGAAGCTCTCTTT. It encodes CASSFRPGPRPEALF.

This sequence joins TRBV25-1 and TRBJ1-4; no clear D gene. V shed 1 base and J shed 5 bases, with 11 bases lying between them. CDR1 and CDR2 (germline): MGHDK, SYGVNS. The CDR3 has 15 amino acids. CDR3 in DNA: TGTGCCAGCAGTGAATCACGCATACGAAATGAAAAACTGTTTTTT. Encoded protein: CASSESRIRNEKLFF. Drawing the rest from reference TRBV25-1 and TRBJ1-4, the complete variable domain is EADIYQTPRYLVIGTGKKITLECSQTMGHDKMYWYQQDPGMELHLIHYSYGVNSTEKGDLSSESTVSRIRTEHFPLTLESARPSHTSQYLCASSESRIRNEKLFFGSGTQLSVL.

This chain joins TRBV7-9 and TRBJ1-1; a possible D gene is TRBD1 (5 bases). The CDR3 runs 13 residues. V dropped 1 base and J dropped 8 bases, with 11 bases sitting between them. Germline assignment: CDR1 SEHNR and CDR2 FQNEAQ (reference sequence). The CDR3, as DNA: TGTGCCAGCAGCTTAGAAGGGGCAGGAGAAGCTTTCTTT. Translated: CASSLEGAGEAFF.

The chain couples TRBV29-1 to TRBJ2-7; tentative D call: TRBD1 (5 bases). V lost 8 bases, J lost 6 bases, and 8 bases lay in between. The CDR3 is made up of 9 amino acids. Germline V gives CDR1 SQVTM, CDR2 ANQGSEA. The CDR3 sequence: CSLTGEQYF. The CDR3 bases are TGCAGCTTAACAGGCGAGCAGTACTTC.

The chain combines TRBV7-9 with TRBJ1-6; D not certain. The germline V and J ends were trimmed by 1 base and 8 bases, with 9 bases remaining between them. The CDR3 sequence is 14 residues long. CDR1 and CDR2 from the germline V gene are SEHNR and FQNEAQ (reference sequence). The CDR3 protein is CASSLGQSDSPLHF. The DNA for the CDR3 is TGTGCCAGCAGCTTAGGACAATCAGATTCACCCCTCCACTTT.

Ten or more counts support this clonotype. This chain links TRBV5-1 with TRBJ2-1; 9 bases agree with TRBD1. The CDR3 is 15 residues long. The germline CDR1 and CDR2 sequences are SGHRS and YFSETQ. The trim removed 4 bases at V and 6 bases at J, leaving 8 bases unmatched. This CDR3 is CASSPGTGYVNEQFF. In nucleotides, the CDR3 is TGCGCCAGCAGCCCGGGGACAGGGTATGTCAATGAGCAGTTCTTC. Full variable domain (missing parts from reference TRBV5-1 and TRBJ2-1): KAGVTQTPRYLIKTRGQQVTLSCSPISGHRSVSWYQQTPGQGLQFLFEYFSETQRNKGNFPGRFSGRQFSNSRSEMNVSTLELGDSALYLCASSPGTGYVNEQFFGPGTRLTVL.

This clonotype was recorded once. The CDR3 is CASSLETGQSQHF. The CDR3 nucleotides read TGTGCCAGCAGCTTGGAAACCGGGCAGTCCCAGCATTTT. The chain carries TRBV7-4 and TRBJ1-5; D unresolved. This CDR3 is built from 13 residues. Germline-derived CDR1 and CDR2 are SGHVT and SQSDAQ. Trimming took off 3 bases at V and 11 bases at J, with 14 bases between the two ends.

Written as DNA, the CDR3 is TGTGCCAGCAGCCCACAAGTTCGGGCTGGAGCTTTCTTT. Its translation is CASSPQVRAGAFF. The chain joins TRBV7-8 to TRBJ1-1; no clear D. CDR3 length: 13 residues. CDR1 is SGHVS and CDR2 is FQNEAQ in the germline V gene. With 5 bases removed from V and 10 bases from J, the gap between germline ends came to 17 bases.

A single count supports this clonotype. One junction end disagrees with the germline gene, perhaps due to a read error. This chain uses TRBV12-3 or TRBV12-4 with TRBJ1-1; TRBD1 matches at 7 bases. This CDR3 has 11 residues. The DNA of the CDR3 is TGTGCCAGCAGCTTCGACAGGGAAGTTTTCTTT. This sequence encodes CASSFDREVFF.

This clonotype was seen repeatedly, ten times or more. The chain is built from TRBV20-1 and TRBJ2-7; D may be TRBD1 (6 bases). Germline V gene data show CDR1 as DFQATT and CDR2 as SNEGSKA (reference sequence). V was pared by 0 bases and J by 0 bases, with 12 bases between. The CDR3 extends over 15 amino acids. For the CDR3, the DNA is TGCAGTGCTAGAGAGGGGGACACTCGCTCCTACGAGCAGTACTTC. Translation gives CSAREGDTRSYEQYF.

CDR3 region: CATRGGGGGYYNEQFF. The CDR3 nucleotides are TGTGCCACCAGGGGGGGCGGCGGGGGTTACTACAATGAGCAGTTCTTC. The chain has TRBV24-1 and TRBJ2-1; possibly TRBD2 for D (7 bases). Trimming took off 7 bases at V and 3 bases at J, with 18 bases between the two ends. The CDR3 runs 16 residues. Germline V gene lookup returns CDR1 KGHDR and CDR2 SFDVKD.

V usage is TRBV5-4 and J usage is TRBJ2-5, with 10 bases matching TRBD1. The CDR3 runs 14 residues. J gave up 4 bases and V 5 bases, and 5 bases lay outside the gene matches. Germline CDR1 and CDR2: SGHNT and YYREEE (reference sequence). CDR3 loop: CASSWDRGSETQYF. CDR3 nucleotides: TGTGCCAGCAGTTGGGACAGGGGCTCAGAGACCCAGTACTTC.

This clonotype has ten or more counts. The chain is built from TRBV7-9 and TRBJ2-7; TRBD2 matches 15 bases. Looked up from germline, CDR1 is SEHNR and CDR2 is FQNEAQ (reference sequence). CDR3 length equals 19 residues. V lost 5 bases to trimming and J lost 3 bases; unmatched junction nucleotides: 14. DNA for the CDR3: TGTGCCAGCAGCCTCCGCGGACTAGCGGGAGGGCCCTCTGACTACGAGCAGTACTTC. Translating gives CASSLRGLAGGPSDYEQYF.